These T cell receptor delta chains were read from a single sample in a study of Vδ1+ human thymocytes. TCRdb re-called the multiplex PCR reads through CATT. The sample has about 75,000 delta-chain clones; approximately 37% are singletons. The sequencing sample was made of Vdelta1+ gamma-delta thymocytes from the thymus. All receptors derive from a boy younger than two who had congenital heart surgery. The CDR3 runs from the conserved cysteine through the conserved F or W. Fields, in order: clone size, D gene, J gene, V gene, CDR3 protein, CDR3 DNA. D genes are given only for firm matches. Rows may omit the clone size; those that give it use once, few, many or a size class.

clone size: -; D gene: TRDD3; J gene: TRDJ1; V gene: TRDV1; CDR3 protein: CALGAEHGSLPYWGIYDKLIF; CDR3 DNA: TGTGCTCTTGGGGCGGAGCACGGGTCCCTCCCGTACTGGGGGATATACGATAAACTCATCTTT
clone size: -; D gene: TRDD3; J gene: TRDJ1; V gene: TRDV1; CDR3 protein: CALGELVGPFTGDGPYTDKLIF; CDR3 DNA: TGTGCTCTTGGGGAACTAGTAGGCCCTTTTACTGGGGATGGCCCATACACCGATAAACTCATCTTT
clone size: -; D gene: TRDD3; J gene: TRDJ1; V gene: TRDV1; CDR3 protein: CALGELALGGGYCDTDKLIF; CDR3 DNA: TGTGCTCTTGGGGAACTAGCCCTAGGTGGGGGATACTGTGACACCGATAAACTCATCTTT
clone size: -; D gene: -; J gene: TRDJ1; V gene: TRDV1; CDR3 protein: CALGDIFRTGDTDKLIF; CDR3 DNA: TGTGCTCTTGGGGATATCTTCCGGACCGGTGACACCGATAAACTCATCTTT
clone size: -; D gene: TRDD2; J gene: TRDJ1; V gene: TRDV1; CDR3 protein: CALGESRLPNLGGYLYTDKLIF; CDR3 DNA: TGTGCTCTTGGGGAATCTCGCCTTCCTAACCTCGGCGGTTACCTTTACACCGATAAACTCATCTTT
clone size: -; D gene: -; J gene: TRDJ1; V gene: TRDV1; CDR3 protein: CALGQHLPKYWGSDKLIF; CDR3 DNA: TGTGCTCTTGGGCAACACCTTCCTAAGTACTGGGGGAGCGATAAACTCATCTTT
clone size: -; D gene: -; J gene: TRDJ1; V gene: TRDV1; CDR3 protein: CALGELDPPTSWGRHRYTDKLIF; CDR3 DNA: TGTGCTCTTGGGGAATTAGATCCTCCTACGTCGTGGGGACGACATAGGTACACCGATAAACTCATCTTT
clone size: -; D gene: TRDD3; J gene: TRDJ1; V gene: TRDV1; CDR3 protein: CALGNTPEGDVSPRPTDKLIF; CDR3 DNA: TGTGCTCTTGGGAACACCCCGGAGGGGGATGTTTCCCCGCGTCCCACCGATAAACTCATCTTT
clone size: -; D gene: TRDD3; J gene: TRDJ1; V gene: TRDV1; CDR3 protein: CALGEITSSKLGDTGTDKLIF; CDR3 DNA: TGTGCTCTTGGGGAAATTACTTCGTCGAAACTGGGGGATACGGGCACCGATAAACTCATCTTT
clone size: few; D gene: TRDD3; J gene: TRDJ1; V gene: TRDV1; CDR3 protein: CALGDEYFPPNTGGYAFYTDKLIF; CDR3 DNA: TGTGCTCTTGGGGACGAATATTTTCCTCCCAATACTGGGGGATACGCCTTCTACACCGATAAACTCATCTTT
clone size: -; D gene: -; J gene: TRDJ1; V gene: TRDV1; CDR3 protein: CALGELVTTGTKIGDKLIF; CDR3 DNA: TGTGCTCTTGGGGAACTAGTGACTACAGGGACAAAGATAGGCGATAAACTCATCTTT
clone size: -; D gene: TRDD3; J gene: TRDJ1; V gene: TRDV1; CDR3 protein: CALGELAWGIRRTDKLIF; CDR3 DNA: TGTGCTCTTGGGGAACTTGCCTGGGGGATACGGCGGACCGATAAACTCATCTTT
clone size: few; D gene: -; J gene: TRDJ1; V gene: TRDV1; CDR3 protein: CALGRQHYLAYSPDKLIF; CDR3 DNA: TGTGCTCTTGGACGACAACATTACCTGGCCTATAGTCCCGATAAACTCATCTTT
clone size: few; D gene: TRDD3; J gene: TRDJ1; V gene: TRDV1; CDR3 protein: CALGELSYWGIRISYTDKLIF; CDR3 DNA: TGTGCTCTTGGGGAACTTTCTTACTGGGGGATACGGATATCGTACACCGATAAACTCATCTTT
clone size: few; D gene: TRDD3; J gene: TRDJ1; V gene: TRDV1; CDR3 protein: CALGVHMGDGPGYTDKLIF; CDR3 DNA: TGTGCTCTTGGAGTCCATATGGGGGATGGACCGGGATACACCGATAAACTCATCTTT
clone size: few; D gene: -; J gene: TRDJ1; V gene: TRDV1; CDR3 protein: CALGDFLPLRLGPIYTDKLIF; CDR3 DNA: TGTGCTCTTGGGGATTTTCTTCCTTTGCGACTGGGGCCGATTTACACCGATAAACTCATCTTT
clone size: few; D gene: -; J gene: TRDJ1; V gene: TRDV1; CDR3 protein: CALGESDFTTGSGGQKYTDKLIF; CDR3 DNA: TGTGCTCTTGGGGAAAGCGACTTTACTACAGGTAGTGGGGGTCAGAAGTACACCGATAAACTCATCTTT
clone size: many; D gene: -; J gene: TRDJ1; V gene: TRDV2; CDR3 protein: CACVQLLMEKLIF; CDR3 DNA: TGTGCCTGTGTCCAACTACTGATGGAGAAACTCATCTTT
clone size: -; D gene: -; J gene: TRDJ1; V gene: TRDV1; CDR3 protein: CALGEPTPVPTDKLIF; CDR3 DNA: TGTGCTCTTGGGGAACCTACACCGGTCCCTACCGATAAACTCATCTTT
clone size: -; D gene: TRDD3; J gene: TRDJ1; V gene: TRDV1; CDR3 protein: CALGDTVGGYTDKLIF; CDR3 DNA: TGTGCTCTTGGGGATACCGTCGGGGGATACACCGATAAACTCATCTTT
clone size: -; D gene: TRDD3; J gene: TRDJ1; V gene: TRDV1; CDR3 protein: CALGELILGSLRTGGYIQGWYTDKLIF; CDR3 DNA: TGTGCTCTTGGGGAACTGATCTTGGGATCCCTCCGTACTGGGGGATACATCCAAGGTTGGTACACCGATAAACTCATCTTT
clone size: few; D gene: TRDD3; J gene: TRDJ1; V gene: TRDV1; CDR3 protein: CALGDYTGGYTDKLIF; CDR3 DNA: TGTGCTCTTGGGGATTATACTGGGGGATACACCGATAAACTCATCTTT
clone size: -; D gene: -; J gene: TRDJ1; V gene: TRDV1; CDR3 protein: CALGEPSPSPGMEGDKLIF; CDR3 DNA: TGTGCTCTTGGGGAACCAAGTCCTTCCCCGGGGATGGAGGGCGATAAACTCATCTTT
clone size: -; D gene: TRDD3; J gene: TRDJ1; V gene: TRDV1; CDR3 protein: CALGEPAWGIRLGDTDKLIF; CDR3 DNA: TGTGCTCTTGGGGAACCTGCTTGGGGGATACGGCTGGGGGACACCGATAAACTCATCTTT
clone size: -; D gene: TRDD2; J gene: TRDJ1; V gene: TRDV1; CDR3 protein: CALGVNRLPTETDKLIF; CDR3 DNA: TGTGCTCTTGGGGTCAACCGCCTTCCTACTGAAACCGATAAACTCATCTTT
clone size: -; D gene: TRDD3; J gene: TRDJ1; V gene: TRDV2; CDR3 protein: CACDTGTGGYAASDKLIF; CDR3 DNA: TGTGCCTGTGACACCGGCACTGGGGGATACGCCGCCAGCGATAAACTCATCTTT
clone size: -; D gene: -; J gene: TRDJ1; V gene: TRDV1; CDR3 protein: CALGELRSKLIF; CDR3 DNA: TGTGCTCTTGGGGAACTCAGATCGAAACTCATCTTT
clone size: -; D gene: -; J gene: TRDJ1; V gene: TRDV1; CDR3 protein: CALGELKITGTGEKYTDKLIF; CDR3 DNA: TGTGCTCTTGGGGAACTCAAGATTACGGGGACGGGGGAGAAATACACCGATAAACTCATCTTT
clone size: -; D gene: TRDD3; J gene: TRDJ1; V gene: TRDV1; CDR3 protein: CALGERSPTGGTTPYTDKLIF; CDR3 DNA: TGTGCTCTTGGGGAACGTTCCCCAACTGGGGGAACGACACCTTACACCGATAAACTCATCTTT
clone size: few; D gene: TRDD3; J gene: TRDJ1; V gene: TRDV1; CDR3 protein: CALGEPPRSVYWGIPDKLIF; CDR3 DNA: TGTGCTCTTGGGGAACCCCCTCGGAGCGTGTACTGGGGGATACCCGATAAACTCATCTTT
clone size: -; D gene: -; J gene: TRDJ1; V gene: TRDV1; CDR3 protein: CALGTFHRGSRPDKLIF; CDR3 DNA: TGTGCTCTTGGAACTTTTCACCGCGGGTCCCGACCCGATAAACTCATCTTT
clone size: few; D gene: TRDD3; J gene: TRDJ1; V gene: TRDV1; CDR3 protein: CALGGLTGVQYTDKLIF; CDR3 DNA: TGTGCTCTTGGGGGCCTCACTGGGGTCCAGTACACCGATAAACTCATCTTT
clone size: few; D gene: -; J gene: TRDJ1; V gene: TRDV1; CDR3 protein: CALGEAQYLKSVGYGTDKLIF; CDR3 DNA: TGTGCTCTTGGGGAAGCTCAGTACCTAAAGTCCGTAGGGTACGGCACCGATAAACTCATCTTT
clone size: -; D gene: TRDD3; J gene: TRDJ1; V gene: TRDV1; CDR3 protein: CALGPYGPLWGIREADKLIF; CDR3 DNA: TGTGCTCTTGGGCCCTACGGGCCTCTCTGGGGGATACGCGAGGCCGATAAACTCATCTTT